Below, 12 T cell receptor beta chains from the same sample are listed, as sequenced in a study of cytomegalovirus exposure and HLA in healthy donors. The PCR had 60 Vbeta and 13 Jbeta primers. The protocol was immunoSEQ multiplex PCR, while the TCRdb copy is restricted to in-frame clones and leaves out a portion. Found here are some 180,000 clones, roughly 85% of them singletons; the top ten hold 3.5% to 5%. The sample consisted of PBMCs. The receptors were gathered from a woman in her thirties in good health and CMV-seropositive.

The V call is TRBV11-2, the J call TRBJ1-1, with 9 bases lining up with TRBD1. The CDR3 runs to 15 residues. V shed 5 bases and J 4 bases; nucleotides not matched to a gene: 8. Germline V CDR1 and CDR2: SGHAT, FQNNGV. As DNA, the CDR3 is TGTGCCAGCAGCGTTACAGGGGGCGTTATCACTGAAGCTTTCTTT. It codes for CASSVTGGVITEAFF.

The chain is built from TRBV7-6 and TRBJ2-2, with D unresolved. There are 14 residues in the CDR3. Germline V gene lookup returns CDR1 SGHVS and CDR2 FNYEAQ. The V end lost 0 bases, the J end lost 5 bases, and 7 bases lay between the germline ends. The CDR3 here is CASSLAAQTGELFF. The DNA for the CDR3 is TGTGCCAGCAGCTTAGCGGCCCAGACCGGGGAGCTGTTTTTT.

The chain uses TRBV27 and TRBJ2-7; D may be TRBD1 (6 bases). Trimming pared 6 bases from V and 3 bases from J, leaving 6 bases between. The CDR3 is made up of 11 amino acids. From germline, CDR1 is MNHEY and CDR2 SMNVEV (reference sequence). This chain's CDR3 is CASRQGYEQYF. CDR3 sequence (DNA): TGTGCCAGCAGACAGGGCTACGAGCAGTACTTC.

This rearrangement joins TRBV15 to TRBJ1-3; no firm D call. CDR3 size: 19 residues. V was pared by 0 bases and J by 6 bases, with 24 bases between. The V gene's germline CDR1 is LNHNV and CDR2 YYDKDF (reference sequence). This chain's CDR3 is CATSRDTLSYGRQSNTIYF. DNA of the CDR3: TGTGCCACCAGCAGAGATACCCTTTCTTACGGCAGGCAATCAAACACCATATATTTT.

The chain is built from TRBV5-1 and TRBJ2-6, with a possible D match to TRBD1 (6 bases). V was trimmed by 3 bases and J by 7 bases, leaving 8 bases between them. The germline V gene has CDR1 SGHRS and CDR2 YFSETQ. The CDR3 has 13 amino acids. The CDR3 region has the DNA TGCGCCAGCAGCTCGACAGGAGCCAACGTCCTGACTTTC. Protein: CASSSTGANVLTF. Filled out from reference TRBV5-1 and TRBJ2-6, the complete variable domain reads KAGVTQTPRYLIKTRGQQVTLSCSPISGHRSVSWYQQTPGQGLQFLFEYFSETQRNKGNFPGRFSGRQFSNSRSEMNVSTLELGDSALYLCASSSTGANVLTFGAGSRLTVL.

The chain couples TRBV2 to TRBJ1-1; no clear D gene. The length of the CDR3 is 16 residues. Trimming took off 1 base at V and 4 bases at J, with 16 bases between the two ends. Per the germline V gene, CDR1 is SNHLY and CDR2 is FYNNEI. The CDR3 region is CASSEERMGVGTEAFF. The DNA of the CDR3 is TGTGCCAGCAGTGAAGAAAGAATGGGAGTTGGCACTGAAGCTTTCTTT.

CDR3 sequence (DNA): TGTGCCACCAGCAGAGATCTCGGGGAAAGTAACTATGGCTACACCTTC. Protein product: CATSRDLGESNYGYTF. The V call is TRBV15, the J call TRBJ1-2; unclear D gene. Looked up from germline, CDR1 is LNHNV and CDR2 is YYDKDF (reference sequence). Between the trimmed V and J ends, which lost 0 bases and 1 base, there was a span of 12 bases. The CDR3 totals 16 residues.

The chain joins TRBV5-1 to TRBJ1-1, with a possible D match to TRBD1 (5 bases). Deletions cut 0 bases from V and 1 base from J, with 10 bases between. Germline assignment: CDR1 SGHRS and CDR2 YFSETQ. The length of the CDR3 is 15 residues. The chain's CDR3 is CASSLAPQGNTEAFF. CDR3 nucleotides: TGCGCCAGCAGCTTGGCCCCTCAGGGGAACACTGAAGCTTTCTTT.

The table lists this clone with a few counts. The chain joins TRBV5-4 to TRBJ2-3; 11 nucleotides align to TRBD2. CDR1 and CDR2 (germline): SGHNT, YYREEE (reference sequence). V gave up 4 bases and J gave up 2 bases; unmatched junction bases: 3. This CDR3 has 15 residues. The CDR3: CASSGGLAVTDTQYF. CDR3 nucleotides: TGTGCCAGCAGCGGGGGACTAGCGGTCACAGATACGCAGTATTTT.

The gene calls are TRBV6-5 and TRBJ2-7; maybe TRBD2 (5 bases). The CDR3 loop spans 13 amino acids. Germline CDR1 and CDR2: MNHEY and SVGAGI. The V gene lost 2 bases and the J gene lost 7 bases, with 12 bases spanning the gap. CDR3 loop: CASSYTVGSEQYF. CDR3 nucleotides: TGTGCCAGCAGTTACACGGTTGGGAGTGAGCAGTACTTC.

There are a few counts of this clone. The chain is built from TRBV25-1 and TRBJ2-6; TRBD1 matches 7 bases. V shed 3 bases and J 0 bases; nucleotides not matched to a gene: 5. The CDR3 runs 17 residues. The germline V gene has CDR1 MGHDK and CDR2 SYGVNS. CDR3 amino acids: CASSDRTGHSGANVLTF. CDR3 DNA sequence: TGTGCCAGCAGTGACCGGACAGGTCACTCTGGGGCCAACGTCCTGACTTTC. The full variable domain, with the rest looked up from reference TRBV25-1 and TRBJ2-6, is EADIYQTPRYLVIGTGKKITLECSQTMGHDKMYWYQQDPGMELHLIHYSYGVNSTEKGDLSSESTVSRIRTEHFPLTLESARPSHTSQYLCASSDRTGHSGANVLTFGAGSRLTVL.

This chain connects TRBV9 to TRBJ2-7; 13 bases map to TRBD2. Germline CDR1 reads SGDLS; CDR2 reads YYNGEE. This CDR3 has 17 amino acids. The V segment lost 0 bases and the J segment 5 bases; nucleotides outside the gene matches: 8. For the CDR3, the DNA is TGTGCCAGCAGCGTAGAGGGACTAGCGGGAAACTACAACGAGCAGTACTTC. It encodes CASSVEGLAGNYNEQYF.